A single TCR beta chain is shown here with its context. Its matching antigen is unknown. The CDR3 contains 14 residues. Germline V CDR1 and CDR2: SGHTA, FQGNSA. Trimming removed 1 base at V and 4 bases at J, with 8 bases between. This sample is part of a study of T cell repertoires in cytomegalovirus infection. At the level of the study: In public TCR beta signatures, there were indications of both CMV infection and matching HLA type. Study results and limitations: The ex vivo response was dominated by HLA-C-restricted CMV-specific TCR beta clonotypes.

TCRdb redid the calling of the reads with MiXCR, one entry per CDR3 protein. The sample consists of under 150,000 distinct CDR3 sequences, 20% to 30% of them appearing once. This receptor was taken from a human donor in good health (CMV status not recorded). Some clones in this sample may be carry-over from other donors' samples. The specimen sequenced was PBMCs, sequenced either directly or after in vitro stimulation (not recorded which). The chain recombines TRBV7-2 with TRBJ2-1; D unresolved. For the CDR3, the DNA is TGTGCCAGCAGCTTAGGGACGGAATACAATGAGCAGTTCTTC. Translating it yields CASSLGTEYNEQFF.